Given below is one TCR beta chain in context. This sample is drawn from a study of blood T cell repertoires in COVID-19. Overall study context: From the United States, Italy and Spain came samples of acute and convalescent COVID-19. Sources were T cells, B-cell-depleted T cells, or PBMCs; the material itself was cDNA or gDNA.

Original methodology: It was from reference gene primer amplification that nucleated cell counts were estimated. The data were produced by immunoSEQ multiplex PCR, yet TCRdb's version contains in-frame clones alone and is incomplete. That table furnishes V, J and clone size, whereas the DNA furnished D and trimming. The sample lists approximately 200,000 clones, 88% occurring once. V lost 0 bases and J 2 bases, leaving 9 bases between the germline ends. CDR3 length: 15 residues. CDR1 SGHNT and CDR2 YYREEE come from the germline V gene (reference sequence). This chain uses TRBV5-4 with TRBJ2-1; TRBD2 is a possible D gene (6 bases). Sequencing input: peripheral blood. The sequence was collected from a man aged 65 to 85 with active or convalescent COVID-19. CDR3 nucleotide sequence: TGTGCCAGCAGCTTGGTGACGGGGGCCTACAATGAGCAGTTCTTC. Its protein is CASSLVTGAYNEQFF. Based on the CDR3 plus reference TRBV5-4 and TRBJ2-1, the full variable domain is ETGVTQSPTHLIKTRGQQVTLRCSSQSGHNTVSWYQQALGQGPQFIFQYYREEENGRGNFPPRFSGLQFPNYSSELNVNALELDDSALYLCASSLVTGAYNEQFFGPGTRLTVL.